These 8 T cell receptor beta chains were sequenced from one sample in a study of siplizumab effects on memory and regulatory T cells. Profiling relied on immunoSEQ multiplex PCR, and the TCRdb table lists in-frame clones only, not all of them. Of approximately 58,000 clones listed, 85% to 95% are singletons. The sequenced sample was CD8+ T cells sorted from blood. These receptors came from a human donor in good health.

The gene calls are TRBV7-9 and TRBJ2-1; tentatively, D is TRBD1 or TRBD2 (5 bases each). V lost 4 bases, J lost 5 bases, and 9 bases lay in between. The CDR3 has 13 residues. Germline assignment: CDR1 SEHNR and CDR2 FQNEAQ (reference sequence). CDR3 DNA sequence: TGTGCCAGCAGCTCCCGGGGACACAATGAGCAGTTCTTC. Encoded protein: CASSSRGHNEQFF. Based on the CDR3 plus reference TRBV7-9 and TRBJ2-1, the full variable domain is DTGVSQNPRHKITKRGQNVTFRCDPISEHNRLYWYRQTLGQGPEFLTYFQNEAQLEKSRLLSDRFSAERPKGSFSTLEIQRTEQGDSAMYLCASSSRGHNEQFFGPGTRLTVL.

The CDR3 sequence: CASTPPRGKQYF. In DNA form, the CDR3 reads TGTGCCAGCACCCCACCACGGGGCAAGCAGTACTTC. The chain employs TRBV28 and TRBJ2-5, with D possibly called TRBD1 or TRBD2 (5 bases each). Trimming took 7 bases from V and 11 from J, leaving 17 bases between them. Germline assignment: CDR1 MDHEN and CDR2 SYDVKM. CDR3 length: 12 residues.

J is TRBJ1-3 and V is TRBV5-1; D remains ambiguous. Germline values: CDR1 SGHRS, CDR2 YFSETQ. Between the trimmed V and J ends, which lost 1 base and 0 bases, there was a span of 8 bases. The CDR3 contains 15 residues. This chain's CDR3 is CASSLSGSSGNTIYF. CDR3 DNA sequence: TGCGCCAGCAGCTTGAGTGGCAGCTCTGGAAACACCATATATTTT.

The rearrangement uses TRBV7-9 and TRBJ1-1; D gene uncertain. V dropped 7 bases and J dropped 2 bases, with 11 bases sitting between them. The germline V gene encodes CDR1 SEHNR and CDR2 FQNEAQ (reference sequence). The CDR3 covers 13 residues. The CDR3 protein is CASTPRGNTEAFF. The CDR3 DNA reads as TGTGCCAGCACCCCACGGGGAAACACTGAAGCTTTCTTT.

CDR3 sequence reads: CASSLQGAAEAFF. The CDR3 region has the DNA TGTGCCAGCAGTCTACAGGGGGCTGCTGAAGCTTTCTTT. The V call is TRBV6-5, the J call TRBJ1-1; 9 bases fit TRBD1. The ends lost 5 bases at V and 6 bases at J; junction bases unmatched: 4. Per the germline V gene, CDR1 is MNHEY and CDR2 is SVGAGI. The CDR3 covers 13 residues.

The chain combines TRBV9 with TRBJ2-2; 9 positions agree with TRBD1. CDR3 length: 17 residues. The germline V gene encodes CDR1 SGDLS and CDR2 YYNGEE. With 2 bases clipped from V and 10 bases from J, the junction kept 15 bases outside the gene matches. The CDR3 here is CASSVELHLGQGEELFF. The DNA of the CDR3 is TGTGCCAGCAGCGTGGAGTTGCATTTGGGACAGGGCGAGGAGCTGTTTTTT. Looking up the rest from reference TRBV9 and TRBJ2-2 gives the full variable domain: DSGVTQTPKHLITATGQRVTLRCSPRSGDLSVYWYQQSLDQGLQFLIQYYNGEERAKGNILERFSAQQFPDLHSELNLSSLELGDSALYFCASSVELHLGQGEELFFGEGSRLTVL.

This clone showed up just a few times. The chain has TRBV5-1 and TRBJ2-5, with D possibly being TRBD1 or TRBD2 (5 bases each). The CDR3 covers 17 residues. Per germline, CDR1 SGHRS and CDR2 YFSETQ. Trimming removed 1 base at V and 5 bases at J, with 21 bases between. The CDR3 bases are TGCGCCAGCAGCTTGTTATCTAGTGGGACGGTGGGGGAGACCCAGTACTTC. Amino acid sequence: CASSLLSSGTVGETQYF.

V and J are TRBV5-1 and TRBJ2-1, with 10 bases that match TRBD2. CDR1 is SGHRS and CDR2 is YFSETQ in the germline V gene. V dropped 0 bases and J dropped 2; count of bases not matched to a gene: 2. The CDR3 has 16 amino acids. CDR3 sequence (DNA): TGCGCCAGCAGCTTGGCTAGCGGGGGAACCTACAATGAGCAGTTCTTC. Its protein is CASSLASGGTYNEQFF.